The clone carrying this T cell receptor (beta chain) was observed a single time. This sample was included in a study of blood T cell repertoires in COVID-19. This CDR3 has 12 residues. V gave up 3 bases and J gave up 8 bases, with 9 bases separating them. CDR1 is SGHNT, CDR2 YYREEE, per germline (reference sequence). Sequencing used immunoSEQ multiplex PCR; TCRdb keeps in-frame clones, though not all of them. The repertoire holds about 150,000 clones, with about 85% as singletons. Seattle cases were enrolled at active infection and followed longitudinally. This rearrangement joins TRBV5-4 to TRBJ2-1; D uncertain. Sequenced material: peripheral blood. The clonotype comes from a woman in her sixties or seventies with COVID-19, enrolled during active disease. CDR3 protein: CASSSIGDEQFF. DNA of the CDR3: TGTGCCAGCAGCTCGATTGGAGATGAGCAGTTCTTC.